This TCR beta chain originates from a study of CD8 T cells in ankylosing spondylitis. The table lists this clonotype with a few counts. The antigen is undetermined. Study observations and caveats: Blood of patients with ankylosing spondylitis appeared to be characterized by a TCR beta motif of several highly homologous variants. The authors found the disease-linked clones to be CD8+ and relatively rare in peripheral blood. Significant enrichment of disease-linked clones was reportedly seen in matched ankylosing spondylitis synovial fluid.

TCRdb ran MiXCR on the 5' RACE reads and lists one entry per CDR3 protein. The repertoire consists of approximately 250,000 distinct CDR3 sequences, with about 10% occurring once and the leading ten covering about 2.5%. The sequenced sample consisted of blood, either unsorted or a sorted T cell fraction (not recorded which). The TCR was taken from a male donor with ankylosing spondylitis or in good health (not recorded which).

The CDR3 loop is CASSQFGVGTGELFF. CDR3 bases: TGTGCCAGCAGCCAATTCGGGGTCGGCACCGGGGAGCTGTTTTTT. The rearrangement links TRBV4-2 to TRBJ2-2; D is possibly TRBD2 (5 bases). This CDR3 region has 15 residues. Germline V gene lookup returns CDR1 LGHNA and CDR2 YNFKEQ. V gave up 2 bases and J gave up 4 bases, with 11 bases separating them.